This TCR beta chain was identified in a study of blood T cell repertoires in COVID-19. Overall study context: Samples taken during acute and convalescent COVID-19 were collected in the United States, Italy and Spain. Sources were T cells, B-cell-depleted T cells, or PBMCs; the material itself was cDNA or gDNA.

The V gene's germline CDR1 is MNHEY and CDR2 SVGEGT. The CDR3 is 15 amino acids. The V gene end was trimmed by 3 bases and the J gene end by 4 bases; junction bases not matched to a gene: 5. Per the authors' pipeline: Scientists estimated how many nucleated cells there were by amplifying reference gene primers. The table came from immunoSEQ multiplex PCR; TCRdb's copy has only in-frame clones and leaves some out. The V and J calls and clone size come from that table; D and trimming were worked out from the DNA. Among approximately 260,000 clones listed, approximately 78% were seen once. The TCR originated in an older woman with active or convalescent COVID-19. Specimen: peripheral blood. The V call is TRBV6-2 or TRBV6-3, the J call TRBJ2-2; 7 bases line up with TRBD2. CDR3 sequence: CASSYLGGTTGELFF. DNA for the CDR3: TGTGCCAGCAGTTATCTGGGAGGGACCACCGGGGAGCTGTTTTTT.